Below, 5 T cell receptor beta chains from the same sample are listed, as sequenced in a study of OX40 agonist ivuxolimab in advanced cancers. Libraries were prepared by immunoSEQ multiplex PCR; TCRdb keeps only in-frame clonotypes and omits some of them. There are 75,000 to 100,000 clones in the sample; 89% occur only once, and about 9.1% lies in the top ten. The sample here was CD4+ or CD8+ T cells sorted from blood, taken in a trial of the OX40 agonist ivuxolimab. The receptors come from an adult with an advanced solid tumor such as melanoma, head and neck, liver or kidney cancer.

This rearrangement joins TRBV7-6 to TRBJ2-6, with no clear D. CDR1 is SGHVS, CDR2 FNYEAQ, per germline. The CDR3 is 14 residues long. The germline V and J ends were trimmed by 1 base and 0 bases, with 1 base remaining between them. The CDR3 coding sequence is TGTGCCAGCAGCTTAGTCTCTGGGGCCAACGTCCTGACTTTC. It codes for CASSLVSGANVLTF.

The chain joins TRBV7-3 to TRBJ2-2; 10 nucleotides match TRBD1. CDR3 length equals 18 residues. Germline V lookup: CDR1 SGHTA, CDR2 FQGTGA. The ends lost 1 base at V and 1 base at J; junction bases unmatched: 6. The CDR3, as DNA: TGTGCCAGCAGCTTAATACCGGGACAGGGGTTGAACACCGGGGAGCTGTTTTTT. Encoded protein: CASSLIPGQGLNTGELFF.

V usage is TRBV19 and J usage is TRBJ1-4; D not certain. CDR1 is LNHDA and CDR2 is SQIVND in the germline V gene (reference sequence). The ends were cut back, 4 bases at V and 5 bases at J, with 8 bases in the middle. CDR3 size: 13 residues. CDR3 nucleotide sequence: TGTGCCAGTAGTACCCGGAGAAATGAAAAACTGTTTTTT. Its protein is CASSTRRNEKLFF.

The chain is built from TRBV6-4 and TRBJ2-7; no firm D call. Trimming cost V 7 bases and J 9 bases, with 16 bases left between them. Germline loops: CDR1 MRHNA, CDR2 SNTAGT. The CDR3 length is 12 residues. The CDR3 loop reads CASKPELRAQYF. The CDR3, as DNA: TGTGCCAGCAAACCAGAACTACGAGCGCAGTACTTC.

In this sample, this clone turned up once. The chain combines TRBV4-1 with TRBJ1-5, with D unresolved. V was shortened by 3 bases and J by 0 bases, with 9 bases between the two germline ends. The V gene's germline CDR1 is MGHRA and CDR2 YSYEKL. The CDR3 runs to 15 residues. The CDR3 region is CASSQWVDSNQPQHF. The CDR3 DNA reads as TGCGCCAGCAGCCAGTGGGTAGATAGCAATCAGCCCCAGCATTTT.